This paragraph covers one T cell receptor beta chain sequence. This record belongs to a study of blood T cell repertoires in COVID-19. Study as a whole: The samples span acute and convalescent COVID-19 from the United States, Italy and Spain.

Profiled with immunoSEQ multiplex PCR; TCRdb holds only in-frame clones, not every one. The sample holds 350,000 to 550,000 clones; 80% to 90% are singletons and the top ten take around 1.1%. Participant-reported clinical history was the basis for cohort assignment. Recovered participants had two consecutive negative NP/OP PCR tests, healthcare professional clearance, or symptom resolution. Germline V gives CDR1 SGHRS, CDR2 YFSETQ. Trimming took off 2 bases at V and 3 bases at J, with 13 bases between the two ends. The length of the CDR3 is 15 residues. The sequenced material came from PBMCs or T cells enriched from blood (not recorded which). The clonotype was recovered from a young man who had recovered from COVID-19. The rearrangement uses TRBV5-1 and TRBJ2-3; D may be TRBD2 (5 bases). DNA for the CDR3: TGCGCCAGCAGCTTAGAGCGGCCTGCGACAGATACGCAGTATTTT. This gives the protein CASSLERPATDTQYF.